This TCR beta chain is drawn from a study of cytomegalovirus exposure and HLA in healthy donors. V trimming: 2 bases; J trimming: 2 bases; junction bases outside the gene matches: 5. The CDR3 spans 15 residues. Germline V gene sequence: CDR1 MNHEY, CDR2 SVGAGI. Turning to this clone: The target antigen is unknown.

General observations from the study: Rare TCR sequences dominated, though some public TCRs recurred in many donors. The availability of immune exposure information extended only to CMV serostatus.

PCR primers comprised 60 Vbeta and 13 Jbeta primers. This table comes from immunoSEQ multiplex PCR, and its TCRdb copy is limited to in-frame clones, with some not included. Found here are around 140,000 clones, roughly 80% of them singletons; the top ten hold 1.5% to 2%. The sequenced sample was PBMCs. This chain links TRBV6-5 with TRBJ2-7, with 8 bases lining up with TRBD2. The origin of this receptor is a female donor in good health and CMV-seronegative. As DNA, the CDR3 is TGTGCCAGCAGTTACCAGACTAGCGTTGCCTACGAGCAGTACTTC. Translating it yields CASSYQTSVAYEQYF.